Reported below is one TCR beta chain. There is no known antigen for this receptor. No base-level quality is on record; no much larger clone is a single base apart. TCRbeta CDR3 regions were amplified from genomic DNA by means of the immunoSEQ Assay, a bias-controlled multiplex PCR. Concerning the study's data processing: The number of nucleated cells in each sample was estimated from the amplification of reference gene primers within the assay. To quantify the absolute abundance of each unique TCRbeta CDR3 rearrangement, sequence reads were collapsed and filtered. Productive Simpson clonality was computed per sample as the square root of Simpson's diversity index over productive rearrangements. TCRdb provides this immuneACCESS table in a form limited to in-frame rearrangements. Some clones are lacking; in checked studies, under half of them reflect an unresolved V gene, and why the rest are absent is not known. V and J calls and clone size come straight from that table; D and trimming were deduced from the DNA. Across this sample there are 150,000 to 200,000 clones, with 70% to 85% seen only once. Jointly, the top ten make up 6.9% of the sample.

From the cysteine up to the phenylalanine, the CDR3 has a length of 15 residues. Only the CDR3 DNA is retained, 45 bases long and in frame from the first base. As encoded in the germline V gene, CDR1 is SGHRS while CDR2 is YFSETQ. For this chain, trimming is 4 bases at the V end and 7 bases at the J end, and the number of junction bases without a gene match is 9. This entry comes from a study of blood T cell repertoires in COVID-19 (TCRdb year 2020). For context, the study as a whole: Collaborator samples came from the United States, Italy and Spain and covered acute and convalescent phases of COVID-19. A de-identified subject ID, COVID-19 status, age in years and sex were almost always included in the sample metadata. The material from the prospective study consisted of cDNA or gDNA derived from T cells, B-cell-depleted T cells, or PBMCs. Subjects who had been exposed to COVID-19, were actively infected with it, or had recovered from it provided the deeply sampled blood TCRbeta repertoires that made up the dataset. Where available, HLA class I and class II types were obtained from metadata supplied by the sample provider rather than from assay-based typing. Samples came from the ongoing ImmuneRACE study (first 160 participants) plus 1,254 subjects from 6 global collaborators. A freely available public database, intended as a resource for researchers studying the immune response to SARS-CoV-2, is where the repertoires were released. Beyond this particular receptor, the publication reports: The quantity of clinical and demographic metadata differed by source and by participant and was supplied without curation.

Each collaborating institution followed its own protocols to collect whole blood in K2EDTA tubes. For TCRbeta analysis, collaborators shipped samples in one of three forms: frozen whole blood, isolated PBMCs, or DNA extracted from either of those sample types. The sequenced material came from peripheral blood. The receptor's source is a human donor with acute or convalescent COVID-19. The donor label of this sample is uncertain. The chain uses TRBV5-1 and TRBJ2-1; 9 central bases correspond to TRBD1. The DNA is TGCGCCAGCAGCCCGGTGACAGGGGGATCGAATGAGCAGTTCTTC. It encodes CASSPVTGGSNEQFF.